What follows describes a single T cell receptor beta chain. Antigen specificity is unknown. TCRbeta CDR3 was sequenced at survey depth with template counts. Measured with immunoSEQ multiplex PCR; TCRdb has only the in-frame clones, and not every one. The repertoire holds around 6,200 clones, with roughly three fifths as singletons. This entry belongs to a study of tissue T cells after allogeneic stem cell transplantation. Trimming cost V 7 bases and J 7 bases; bases outside gene matches: 7. Germline V gives CDR1 MNHEY, CDR2 SVGAGI. This CDR3 comprises 14 residues. Findings and caveats of the study: Few T cell clones were shared across patients, but motif clusters showed tissue-specific shared signatures. Tissue-detected TCR repertoire was only partly captured by blood and spleen T cells. Within patients, tissue anatomy strongly shaped TCR repertoire composition.

This sequence was found in a male donor aged 60 or older with lung cancer. The source was tissue from the jejunum, collected at autopsy. The chain is built from TRBV6-5 and TRBJ2-1, with TRBD2 matching over 10 bases. This CDR3 is CASNPLAGINEQFF. DNA of the CDR3: TGTGCCAGCAATCCACTAGCGGGAATAAATGAGCAGTTCTTC.